What follows are 7 T cell receptor beta chains derived from one specimen sequenced in a study of cytomegalovirus exposure and HLA in healthy donors. Primers for the PCR totalled 60 Vbeta and 13 Jbeta. Assay used: immunoSEQ multiplex PCR; TCRdb lists only in-frame clones, some missing. The repertoire holds 300,000 or so clones, with roughly 81% as singletons. Input material: PBMCs. These receptors came from a woman in her thirties or forties in good health and CMV-seropositive.

A single count supports this clone. The chain carries TRBV6-1 and TRBJ1-1, with 9 nucleotides matching TRBD1. With 3 bases clipped from V and 10 bases from J, the junction kept 9 bases outside the gene matches. From germline, CDR1 is MNHNS and CDR2 SASEGT. The CDR3 consists of 14 residues. Here the CDR3 DNA reads TGTGCCAGCAGTGACTTACAGGGGGCCAGCGGAGCTTTCTTT. Protein product: CASSDLQGASGAFF.

The chain joins TRBV4-3 to TRBJ1-3; weak D call: TRBD1 (6 bases). This CDR3 contains 16 residues. CDR1 and CDR2 from the germline V gene are LGHNA and YSLEER. V lost 1 base, J lost 0 bases, and 10 bases lay in between. The CDR3 reads CASSQGGQFSGNTIYF. In nucleotides, the CDR3 is TGCGCCAGCAGCCAAGGAGGACAGTTCTCTGGAAACACCATATATTTT.

The chain employs TRBV25-1 and TRBJ2-3; no clear D gene. From germline, CDR1 is MGHDK and CDR2 SYGVNS. The CDR3 runs to 15 residues. V was trimmed by 4 bases and J by 0 bases, leaving 11 bases between them. The CDR3 loop reads CASSVAAMSTDTQYF. The CDR3, as DNA: TGTGCCAGCAGTGTTGCAGCGATGAGCACAGATACGCAGTATTTT.

The V call is TRBV7-8, the J call TRBJ2-7; D is perhaps TRBD1 (5 bases). Germline V gene sequence: CDR1 SGHVS, CDR2 FQNEAQ. V lost 0 bases and J 3 bases, leaving 9 bases between the germline ends. CDR3 size: 14 residues. The CDR3 sequence is CASSLAVRGYEQYF. CDR3 coding DNA: TGTGCCAGCAGCTTAGCAGTAAGGGGCTACGAGCAGTACTTC.

V and J are TRBV6-1 and TRBJ2-7; D ambiguous. The V gene lost 2 bases and the J gene lost 4 bases, with 9 bases spanning the gap. This CDR3 has 13 amino acids. Germline loops: CDR1 MNHNS, CDR2 SASEGT. The CDR3, as DNA: TGTGCCAGCAGTGAATTCCCAGGTTACGAGCAGTACTTC. It yields the protein CASSEFPGYEQYF.

This chain uses TRBV28 with TRBJ1-5, with D unclear. The CDR3 totals 15 residues. Trimming shortened V by 6 bases and J by 0 bases, and 12 bases separated the two germline ends. Germline V lookup: CDR1 MDHEN, CDR2 SYDVKM. The CDR3 region is CASSHSAASNQPQHF. DNA of the CDR3: TGTGCCAGCAGCCACTCGGCGGCTAGCAATCAGCCCCAGCATTTT.

The J gene is TRBJ1-5, the V gene TRBV27; D not certain. Deletions cut 3 bases from V and 6 bases from J, with 12 bases between. The CDR3 has 14 residues. The germline gives CDR1 MNHEY, CDR2 SMNVEV (reference sequence). This chain's CDR3 is CASSFSEVGQPQHF. CDR3 coding DNA: TGTGCCAGCAGTTTTTCAGAAGTTGGTCAGCCCCAGCATTTT.